There are a few counts of the clone carrying this T cell receptor (beta chain). The sample is drawn from a study of early T cells in non-severe SARS-CoV-2 infection. TCRdb called the 5' RACE reads again in MiXCR, with one record for every CDR3 protein. Of roughly 80,000 distinct CDR3 sequences listed, over 13% were seen once; the top ten hold about 3%. CDR1 is DFQATT, CDR2 SNEGSKA, per germline (reference sequence). The CDR3 runs 16 residues. V lost 0 bases and J lost 2, with 14 bases in between. Specimen: whole blood. The V call is TRBV20-1, the J call TRBJ1-5, with a tentative D call TRBD1 (5 bases). The source of this sequence is an adult who was a healthcare worker with PCR-confirmed SARS-CoV-2 infection or an uninfected control (not recorded which). The CDR3 DNA reads TGCAGTGCTAGAGATTTCCAGGGTGTGGGCAATCAGCCCCAGCATTTT. Translated: CSARDFQGVGNQPQHF.